This T cell receptor (beta chain) was sequenced for a study of blood T cell repertoires in COVID-19. After removal of 4 bases from V and 0 bases from J, the junction contained 4 bases not matched to a gene. Germline V gene sequence: CDR1 SGHRS, CDR2 YFSETQ. The CDR3 has 15 residues. Per the original data handling: Reference gene primer amplification gave estimated nucleated cell counts. Method: immunoSEQ multiplex PCR; TCRdb's copy keeps in-frame clones and lacks some. V and J calls and clone size are given by that table; D and trimming were obtained from the DNA. Here the sample spans roughly 70,000 clones, around 70% being singletons.

V and J are TRBV5-1 and TRBJ1-3; 7 nucleotides agree with TRBD1. The source is a man aged 65-85 years with acute or convalescent COVID-19. What was sequenced was peripheral blood. CDR3 region: CASSPGDSSGNTIYF. Written as DNA, the CDR3 is TGCGCCAGCAGCCCAGGGGACAGCTCTGGAAACACCATATATTTT.